This note documents a single TCR beta chain sequence. It has no known antigen specificity. Within one base of it there is no much larger clone, and no base qualities were kept. The library was prepared using the immunoSEQ multiplex PCR assay. In TCRdb, the immuneACCESS table is reduced to in-frame sequences with V and J assigned. These tables do not hold every clone; where another copy was compared, an unresolved V gene accounts for under half, and the others remain unexplained. The sample profile shows about 14,000 clones; approximately 88% of them were found once. The top ten clonotypes cover over 9.5% of the sample. This sample was taken from a study of technical replicates of blood from a handful of donors listed by TCRdb under 2017. Sequences SNHLY (CDR1) and FYNNEI (CDR2) are obtained from the germline V gene. The CDR3 has 11 amino acids, counting the end cysteine and phenylalanine. The kept DNA is CDR3 alone, 33 bases in frame from the first base. Trimming removed 7 bases from V and 7 bases from J, leaving 11 bases between the germline ends.

The receptor chain draws on TRBV2 and TRBJ2-7; TRBD2 might be the D gene, on 6 matching bases. The receptor was derived from a human donor in good health. Sample: PBMCs. The CDR3 protein sequence reads: CASNAGREQYF. The base sequence is TGTGCCAGCAACGCGGGGCGTGAGCAGTACTTC.